Following are 5 T cell receptor beta chains from one sample sequenced in a study of blood T cells in healthy people across ages. With a J-beta primer mix and a sample-barcoded 5' primer, a second PCR ran about 6 to 11 cycles. TCRdb analysed the 5' RACE reads with MiXCR anew, one entry per CDR3 protein. The data hold about 2 million distinct CDR3 sequences, with just under 50% observed a single time. The sequenced sample consisted of blood. The receptors shown here come from a middle-aged woman in good health.

The rearrangement joins TRBV4-1 to TRBJ2-5; no firm D call. The CDR3 is made up of 14 amino acids. The V end was cut by 4 bases, the J end by 5 bases, with 14 bases between. The germline V gene encodes CDR1 MGHRA and CDR2 YSYEKL. This CDR3 is CASSLQTTQETQYF. DNA of the CDR3: TGCGCCAGCAGCCTCCAAACCACCCAGGAGACCCAGTACTTC.

The chain combines TRBV9 with TRBJ1-2; no clear D gene. V lost 0 bases to trimming and J lost 7 bases, with 7 bases between them. Per germline, CDR1 SGDLS and CDR2 YYNGEE. CDR3 length: 12 residues. CDR3 protein: CASSVENRGYTF. CDR3 nucleotide sequence: TGTGCCAGCAGCGTAGAAAACCGTGGCTACACCTTC.

DNA of the CDR3: TGCAGTGCTAGAAAGGAGGGGCAGGCGAACATTCAGTACTTC. It yields the protein CSARKEGQANIQYF. This sequence joins TRBV20-1 and TRBJ2-4; maybe TRBD2 (6 bases). The germline CDR1 and CDR2 sequences are DFQATT and SNEGSKA (reference sequence). Between the trimmed V and J ends, which lost 2 bases and 7 bases, there was a span of 15 bases. The CDR3 covers 14 residues.

The rearrangement links TRBV12-3 or TRBV12-4 to TRBJ1-6; the match to TRBD1 covers 8 bases. The ends lost 5 bases at V and 4 bases at J; junction bases unmatched: 1. The length of the CDR3 is 14 residues. CDR3 sequence (DNA): TGTGCCAGCAGTGGGACAGGTTATAATTCACCCCTCCACTTT. Translation: CASSGTGYNSPLHF.

V usage is TRBV5-5 and J usage is TRBJ2-6; TRBD1 matches at 7 bases. The CDR3 is 16 amino acids. Per germline, CDR1 SGHKS and CDR2 YYEKEE (reference sequence). V shed 3 bases and J 4 bases; nucleotides not matched to a gene: 7. The CDR3 is CASSWTTGTGANVLTF. DNA of the CDR3: TGTGCCAGCAGCTGGACGACAGGGACCGGGGCCAACGTCCTGACTTTC.